This TCR beta chain was identified during a study of blood T cell repertoires in COVID-19. Background on the study: The United States, Italy and Spain provided the acute and convalescent COVID-19 samples.

This clone was recorded once. Data came from immunoSEQ multiplex PCR; TCRdb stores just in-frame clones and leaves some out. The sample records 80,000 or so clones, about 92% being singletons. Germline CDR1 is MNHEY and CDR2 is SVGEGT. The J segment lost 5 bases and the V segment lost 5 bases, leaving 10 bases of the junction unmatched. The CDR3 contains 15 residues. The chain employs TRBV6-2 or TRBV6-3 and TRBJ2-5; 8 nucleotides align to TRBD2. This receptor was identified in a man aged 50 or older with acute or convalescent COVID-19. Sequencing was carried out using peripheral blood. The CDR3 DNA reads TGTGCCAGCAGTCCCTTCCGGACTAGCCAGGAGACCCAGTACTTC. It codes for CASSPFRTSQETQYF.